One T cell receptor beta chain is described in this entry. The antigen it recognizes is unknown. The sample holds no much larger clone one base away, and base qualities are not on file. The entry originates in a study of blood T cell repertoires in COVID-19 (dated by TCRdb to about 2020). As for the study more broadly: Samples from collaborators originated in the United States, Italy and Spain and spanned both the acute and convalescent phases of COVID-19. Where HLA class I and class II types were available, the types were taken from metadata supplied by the sample provider, not from assay-based typing. The repertoires were released in a freely available public database meant as a resource for research on the immune response to SARS-CoV-2. The samples were drawn from the first 160 participants of the ongoing ImmuneRACE study and from about 1,200 subjects provided by 6 global collaborators. The material from the prospective study consisted of cDNA or gDNA derived from T cells, B-cell-depleted T cells, or PBMCs. Subjects who had been exposed to COVID-19, were actively infected with it, or had recovered from it provided the deeply sampled blood TCRbeta repertoires that made up the dataset. Nearly every sample came with metadata listing a de-identified subject ID, COVID-19 status, age in years and sex. Summary of the overall study and its limitations: Clinical and demographic metadata were provided uncurated, with the amount varying by source and participant.

The collaborating institutions used their own protocols to collect whole blood in K2EDTA tubes. For TCRbeta analysis, collaborators shipped samples in one of three forms: frozen whole blood, isolated PBMCs, or DNA extracted from either of those sample types. V has 1 base trimmed and J has 3 bases trimmed; junction bases matching no gene number 1. The CDR3, cysteine through phenylalanine, is 14 amino acids long. CDR3 DNA is the only sequence kept; it has 42 bases, read in frame from the first base. Per the germline V gene, SGHTA is the CDR1 and FQGNSA is the CDR2. The immunoSEQ Assay, a bias-controlled multiplex PCR, was used to amplify TCRbeta CDR3 regions from genomic DNA. The authors processed their data as follows. The number of nucleated cells in each sample was estimated by amplification of reference gene primers within the assay. Sequence reads were collapsed and filtered to measure the absolute abundance of every unique TCRbeta CDR3 rearrangement. For each sample, productive Simpson clonality was calculated as the square root of Simpson's diversity index across productive rearrangements. TCRdb carries this immuneACCESS record with in-frame sequences only. Its versions omit some clonotypes, under half of them owing to an unresolved V gene in the studies checked, with the rest unexplained. V and J calls and clone size are copied from that table; D and trimming were computed from the DNA. A total of approximately 110,000 clones appear in this sample, about 86% of them only once. Roughly 0.94% of the sample is held by the ten biggest clonotypes.

This chain is built from TRBV7-2 and TRBJ2-5; 8 middle bases align to TRBD1. This TCR was sampled from a woman between 45 and 65 years old with active or convalescent COVID-19. The sequencing sample was made of peripheral blood. CDR3 loop: CASSLVTGEETQYF. The bases are TGTGCCAGCAGCTTAGTGACAGGGGAAGAGACCCAGTACTTC.